The next 28 T cell receptor beta chains were all read from a single sample in a study of beta chain features in type 1 diabetes (dated by TCRdb to between 2018 and 2020). Summary of the overall study and its limitations: A moderate but significant shortening of TCRB CDR3 length was observed in type 1 diabetes patients in all four CD4+ subsets.

Receptor amplification or capture employed the immunoSEQ multiplex PCR assay. The entire amount of isolated RNA was reverse transcribed using the High Capacity cDNA Reverse Transcription Kit, so the sequenced TCRB transcripts were expressed ones. TCRdb mirrors the immuneACCESS table, restricted to in-frame sequences. Some clones are absent from its copies; in checked studies, under half trace to an unresolved V gene, and the reason for the others is unknown. Present in this sample are 150,000 to 200,000 clones, roughly 8% of which were seen just once. Over 0.5% of the sample is taken by the ten largest. Their antigens remain unidentified. The sample was central memory CD4+ T cells from blood. The receptors derive from a woman between 18 and 29 years old with type 1 diabetes.

This clone has a handful of counts. The chain carries TRBV11-2 and TRBJ2-5, with 8 bases aligning to TRBD2. Unmatched junction bases numbered 11, after V lost 3 bases and J lost 2 bases. Germline CDR1 is SGHAT and CDR2 is FQNNGV. The CDR3 loop spans 17 amino acids. The CDR3 DNA sequence: TGTGCCAGCAGCTTTTTAGGGCTGGCGGGGGGACAAGAGACCCAGTACTTC. Translating it yields CASSFLGLAGGQETQYF. Full variable domain (remainder filled in from reference TRBV11-2 and TRBJ2-5): EAGVAQSPRYKIIEKRQSVAFWCNPISGHATLYWYQQILGQGPKLLIQFQNNGVVDDSQLPKDRFSAERLKGVDSTLKIQPAKLEDSAVYLCASSFLGLAGGQETQYFGPGTRLLVL.

This clone was picked up a small number of times. The chain uses TRBV18 and TRBJ2-3; D is uncertain. The CDR3 totals 16 residues. V lost 6 bases and J 0 bases, leaving 16 bases between the germline ends. CDR1 and CDR2 from the germline V gene are KGHSH and LQKENI. CDR3 bases: TGTGCCAGCTCCCGAGGAGACGGGTATAGCACAGATACGCAGTATTTT. Its translation: CASSRGDGYSTDTQYF.

V usage is TRBV5-1 and J usage is TRBJ1-2, with D possibly TRBD1 on 6 matching bases. Trimming removed 4 bases at V and 4 bases at J, with 17 bases between. Germline V lookup: CDR1 SGHRS, CDR2 YFSETQ. The CDR3 consists of 15 residues. The CDR3 coding sequence is TGCGCCAGCAGCCTGGGCGGGGGACACACCTATGGCTACACCTTC. Protein product: CASSLGGGHTYGYTF.

CDR3 residues: CASSLNRGQPQHF. The CDR3 DNA reads as TGCGCCAGCAGCTTAAACAGGGGCCAGCCCCAGCATTTT. V gene TRBV5-1 combines with J gene TRBJ1-5; 7 bases fit TRBD1. CDR3 length: 13 amino acids. Unmatched junction bases numbered 3, after V lost 2 bases and J lost 7 bases. The germline V gene has CDR1 SGHRS and CDR2 YFSETQ.

This clone has only a few counts. The V call is TRBV7-2, the J call TRBJ2-7, with a weak D call TRBD1 (7 bases). The ends were cut back, 3 bases at V and 3 bases at J, with 12 bases in the middle. Germline loops: CDR1 SGHTA, CDR2 FQGNSA. The CDR3 spans 14 residues. The CDR3 sequence is CASSLAGQFYEQYF. For the CDR3, the DNA is TGTGCCAGCAGCTTGGCGGGACAGTTCTACGAGCAGTACTTC. The full variable domain, its missing parts supplied by reference TRBV7-2 and TRBJ2-7, is GAGVSQSPSNKVTEKGKDVELRCDPISGHTALYWYRQSLGQGLEFLIYFQGNSAPDKSGLPSDRFSAERTGGSVSTLTIQRTQQEDSAVYLCASSLAGQFYEQYFGPGTRLTVT.

A few counts support this clone. This rearrangement joins TRBV7-3 to TRBJ2-7, with no clear D. The germline V gene has CDR1 SGHTA and CDR2 FQGTGA. V gave up 4 bases and J gave up 0 bases, with 10 bases separating them. The CDR3 totals 14 residues. Here the CDR3 DNA reads TGTGCCAGCAGCTACCCGTCCTACTCCTACGAGCAGTACTTC. It yields the protein CASSYPSYSYEQYF.

The chain recombines TRBV7-2 with TRBJ1-3, with D perhaps matching TRBD1 (5 bases). The CDR3 totals 13 residues. CDR1 is SGHTA, CDR2 FQGNSA, per germline. V was shortened by 6 bases and J by 4 bases, with 10 bases between the two germline ends. The CDR3 DNA follows: TGTGCCAGCAGGGGGGGTCCAGGAAACACCATATATTTT. It encodes CASRGGPGNTIYF.

This clone was observed a few times. V and J are TRBV28 and TRBJ2-7, with 9 bases matching TRBD1. The germline gives CDR1 MDHEN, CDR2 SYDVKM. Germline trimming cut 5 bases from V and 2 bases from J; bases unmatched to any gene: 7. There are 15 residues in the CDR3. In nucleotides, the CDR3 is TGTGCCAGCAGTACGCAGGGACAGGGCCCCTACGAGCAGTACTTC. This gives the protein CASSTQGQGPYEQYF. Filled out from reference TRBV28 and TRBJ2-7, the complete variable domain reads DVKVTQSSRYLVKRTGEKVFLECVQDMDHENMFWYRQDPGLGLRLIYFSYDVKMKEKGDIPEGYSVSREKKERFSLILESASTNQTSMYLCASSTQGQGPYEQYFGPGTRLTVT.

The chain combines TRBV2 with TRBJ2-1; D might be TRBD1 (6 bases). This CDR3 comprises 13 residues. The V gene lost 7 bases and the J gene lost 12 bases, with 19 bases spanning the gap. In germline, CDR1 is SNHLY, CDR2 FYNNEI. CDR3 bases: TGTGCCAGCACTCCAGATTTTGGGGGCGGGCAGTTCTTC. It is translated as CASTPDFGGGQFF.

This clone has a handful of counts. The V and J genes are TRBV18 and TRBJ2-3; D remains unclear. This CDR3 is built from 14 residues. Germline V gives CDR1 KGHSH, CDR2 LQKENI. V lost 6 bases and J 2 bases, leaving 12 bases between the germline ends. This chain's CDR3 is CASSPSAVTDTQYF. CDR3 in DNA: TGTGCCAGCTCGCCCAGCGCGGTCACAGATACGCAGTATTTT.

This clone was detected a few times. The V and J genes are TRBV5-1 and TRBJ2-1, with 9 bases aligning to TRBD2. The CDR3 length is 15 residues. Germline CDR1 reads SGHRS; CDR2 reads YFSETQ. J was trimmed by 9 bases and V by 0 bases; bases with no gene match: 7. CDR3 loop: CASSLETSGVFEQFF. In nucleotides, the CDR3 is TGCGCCAGCAGCTTGGAGACTAGCGGAGTGTTTGAGCAGTTCTTC.

This clone occurred a few times. The gene calls are TRBV28 and TRBJ1-3, with 7 bases lining up with TRBD1. Germline CDR1 MDHEN, CDR2 SYDVKM. J gave up 2 bases and V 4 bases, and 8 bases lay outside the gene matches. The CDR3 spans 16 residues. The CDR3 reads CASSSPGGPAGNTIYF. For the CDR3, the DNA is TGTGCCAGCAGTTCTCCAGGGGGGCCGGCTGGAAACACCATATATTTT. The variable domain in full, with the rest retrieved from reference TRBV28 and TRBJ1-3, is DVKVTQSSRYLVKRTGEKVFLECVQDMDHENMFWYRQDPGLGLRLIYFSYDVKMKEKGDIPEGYSVSREKKERFSLILESASTNQTSMYLCASSSPGGPAGNTIYFGEGSWLTVV.

This clone was counted a few times. This rearrangement joins TRBV11-2 to TRBJ2-5; 8 positions match TRBD2. The V gene end was trimmed by 5 bases and the J gene end by 8 bases; junction bases not matched to a gene: 13. This CDR3 is built from 15 residues. Germline V gene sequence: CDR1 SGHAT, CDR2 FQNNGV. Here the CDR3 reads CASSPIAGPRRTQYF. CDR3 in DNA: TGTGCCAGCAGCCCTATAGCGGGGCCCCGGAGAACCCAGTACTTC. The full variable domain, in which reference TRBV11-2 and TRBJ2-5 provide the parts outside the CDR3, is EAGVAQSPRYKIIEKRQSVAFWCNPISGHATLYWYQQILGQGPKLLIQFQNNGVVDDSQLPKDRFSAERLKGVDSTLKIQPAKLEDSAVYLCASSPIAGPRRTQYFGPGTRLLVL.

This clone was counted between two and nine times. The chain couples TRBV30 to TRBJ1-5; the D gene is possibly TRBD1 (6 bases). CDR1 GTSNPN and CDR2 SVGIG come from the germline V gene (reference sequence). The V end lost 2 bases, the J end lost 2 bases, and 10 bases lay between the germline ends. The CDR3 contains 14 residues. The CDR3 loop is CAWSMGARNQPQHF. CDR3 bases: TGTGCCTGGAGTATGGGGGCGCGCAATCAGCCCCAGCATTTT.

V gene TRBV7-2 combines with J gene TRBJ2-7; TRBD2 aligns across 8 bases. Trimming took 5 bases from V and 0 from J; bases not matched to a gene: 6. Germline CDR1 and CDR2: SGHTA and FQGNSA. CDR3 length: 15 amino acids. The CDR3 nucleotides are TGTGCCAGCAGCGGGGGCGGGGGGAGCTCCTACGAGCAGTACTTC. Translating gives CASSGGGGSSYEQYF. Supplemented by reference TRBV7-2 and TRBJ2-7, the full variable domain reads GAGVSQSPSNKVTEKGKDVELRCDPISGHTALYWYRQSLGQGLEFLIYFQGNSAPDKSGLPSDRFSAERTGGSVSTLTIQRTQQEDSAVYLCASSGGGGSSYEQYFGPGTRLTVT.

The genes are TRBV15 and TRBJ1-4; D might be TRBD1 (6 bases). Germline V gives CDR1 LNHNV, CDR2 YYDKDF (reference sequence). The CDR3 covers 14 residues. Between the trimmed V and J ends, which lost 6 bases and 5 bases, there was a span of 13 bases. The chain's CDR3 is CATRNLQGNEKLFF. As DNA, the CDR3 is TGTGCCACCAGAAACCTACAGGGCAATGAAAAACTGTTTTTT.

Regarding this clone: The junction shows a germline mismatch at one end, possibly a read error. V gene TRBV28 combines with J gene TRBJ2-1; TRBD2 matches at 7 bases. The CDR3 runs 11 residues. CDR1 is MDHEN and CDR2 is SYDVKM in the germline V gene. CDR3: CASSRGQRGVF. In DNA, the CDR3 is TGTGCCAGCAGTCGAGGACAACGGGGGGTCTTC.

The chain uses TRBV11-2 and TRBJ1-1; unclear D gene. Deletions cut 6 bases from V and 11 bases from J, with 22 bases between. Germline V gene lookup returns CDR1 SGHAT and CDR2 FQNNGV. This CDR3 has 14 residues. The CDR3 sequence: CASRPSARAPKAFF. For the CDR3, the DNA is TGTGCCAGCAGACCCTCCGCCCGTGCACCTAAGGCTTTCTTT.

The genes are TRBV6-6 and TRBJ2-7; 8 nucleotides agree with TRBD2. Unmatched junction bases numbered 16, after V lost 6 bases and J lost 6 bases. The CDR3 runs 16 residues. Germline loops: CDR1 MNHNY, CDR2 SVGAGI (reference sequence). In DNA, the CDR3 is TGTGCCAGCAGCCCCCCCGGGACTAGGGTGGCGTTCGAGCAGTACTTC. Its translation is CASSPPGTRVAFEQYF.

The chain is built from TRBV4-3 and TRBJ2-7, with 10 bases lining up with TRBD1. The CDR3 is 14 residues long. Trimming removed 5 bases from V and 3 bases from J; junction bases left unmatched: 4. The V gene's germline CDR1 is LGHNA and CDR2 YSLEER. CDR3 sequence: CASSYRDRGYEQYF. CDR3 DNA: TGCGCCAGCAGCTACCGGGACAGGGGCTACGAGCAGTACTTC.

V gene TRBV2 combines with J gene TRBJ1-6; D possibly corresponds to TRBD1 (5 bases). The CDR3 has 13 amino acids. Deletions cut 3 bases from V and 9 bases from J, with 9 bases between. The germline CDR1 and CDR2 sequences are SNHLY and FYNNEI. The CDR3 spells CASSEGGVSPLHF. CDR3 coding DNA: TGTGCCAGCAGTGAGGGGGGAGTTTCACCCCTCCACTTT.

This clone occurred a few times. The chain couples TRBV28 to TRBJ1-3; TRBD1 is a possible D gene (6 bases). The CDR3 totals 13 residues. Trimming removed 10 bases at V and 4 bases at J, with 14 bases between. Germline CDR1 and CDR2: MDHEN and SYDVKM. The CDR3 loop reads CATQVQGGNTIYF. The CDR3 region has the DNA TGTGCCACCCAAGTACAGGGAGGAAACACCATATATTTT.

This clone was seen a few times. The chain combines TRBV28 with TRBJ2-1; TRBD2 aligns across 9 bases. CDR3 length: 16 residues. Trimming at V came to 4 bases and at J to 0 bases, leaving 4 bases not matched to a gene. Germline assignment: CDR1 MDHEN and CDR2 SYDVKM. The CDR3 DNA reads as TGTGCCAGCAGTTCCCGACTAGCGGACTCCTACAATGAGCAGTTCTTC. The encoded protein is CASSSRLADSYNEQFF.

This clone was recorded many times. The chain is built from TRBV30 and TRBJ1-2; 8 bases map to TRBD1. Germline V gene sequence: CDR1 GTSNPN, CDR2 SVGIG (reference sequence). V was pared by 3 bases and J by 2 bases, with 11 bases of the junction left unmatched. The CDR3 length is 16 residues. CDR3 DNA sequence: TGTGCCTGGAGACCCATCCGGGACAGGAGAAACTATGGCTACACCTTC. Its translation: CAWRPIRDRRNYGYTF.

This clone was seen more than once but under ten times. The chain links TRBV4-3 to TRBJ1-6; 8 bases line up with TRBD1. This CDR3 region has 15 residues. Germline-derived CDR1 and CDR2 are LGHNA and YSLEER. The junction had 4 bases not matched to a gene; V was cut back by 4 bases and J by 5 bases. This CDR3 is CASSRATGDNSPLHF. CDR3 coding DNA: TGCGCCAGCAGCCGAGCGACAGGGGATAATTCACCCCTCCACTTT.

This clone was seen a few times. The chain has TRBV19 and TRBJ1-5; 9 bases map to TRBD1. The junction had 14 bases not matched to a gene; V was cut back by 5 bases and J by 0 bases. The CDR3 runs 19 residues. CDR1 and CDR2 (germline): LNHDA, SQIVND (reference sequence). The CDR3 DNA is TGTGCCAGTAGTTCGCCCATGCCGGGACAGGGATATAGCAATCAGCCCCAGCATTTT. This codes for CASSSPMPGQGYSNQPQHF.

This clone was counted only a few times. The chain recombines TRBV7-3 with TRBJ2-6; possibly TRBD1 for D (6 bases). The V end lost 5 bases, the J end lost 4 bases, and 12 bases lay between the germline ends. The CDR3 sequence is 15 residues long. CDR1 is SGHTA, CDR2 FQGTGA, per germline. This chain's CDR3 is CASSQGTAGANVLTF. CDR3 DNA: TGTGCCAGCAGCCAGGGGACGGCGGGGGCCAACGTCCTGACTTTC.

There are a few counts of this clone. V usage is TRBV7-2 and J usage is TRBJ2-1; 12 positions match TRBD2. Trimming removed 3 bases from V and 8 bases from J; junction bases left unmatched: 11. The germline V gene has CDR1 SGHTA and CDR2 FQGNSA. The CDR3 is 17 residues long. CDR3 DNA: TGTGCCAGCAGCTTCATGGCGACTAGCGGGAGCATCGATGAGCAGTTCTTC. Its translation: CASSFMATSGSIDEQFF.